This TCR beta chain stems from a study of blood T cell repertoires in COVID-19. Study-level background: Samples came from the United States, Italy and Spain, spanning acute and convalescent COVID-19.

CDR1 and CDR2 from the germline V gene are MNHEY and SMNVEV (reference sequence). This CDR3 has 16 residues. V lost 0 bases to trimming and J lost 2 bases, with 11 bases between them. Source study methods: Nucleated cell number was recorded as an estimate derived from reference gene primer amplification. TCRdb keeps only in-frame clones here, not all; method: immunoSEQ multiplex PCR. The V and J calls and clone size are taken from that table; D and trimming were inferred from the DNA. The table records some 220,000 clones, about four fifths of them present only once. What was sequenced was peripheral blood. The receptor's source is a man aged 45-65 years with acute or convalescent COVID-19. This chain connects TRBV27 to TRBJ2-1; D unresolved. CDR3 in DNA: TGTGCCAGCAGTTTATCTCAACCGACTGCCTACAATGAGCAGTTCTTC. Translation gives CASSLSQPTAYNEQFF.